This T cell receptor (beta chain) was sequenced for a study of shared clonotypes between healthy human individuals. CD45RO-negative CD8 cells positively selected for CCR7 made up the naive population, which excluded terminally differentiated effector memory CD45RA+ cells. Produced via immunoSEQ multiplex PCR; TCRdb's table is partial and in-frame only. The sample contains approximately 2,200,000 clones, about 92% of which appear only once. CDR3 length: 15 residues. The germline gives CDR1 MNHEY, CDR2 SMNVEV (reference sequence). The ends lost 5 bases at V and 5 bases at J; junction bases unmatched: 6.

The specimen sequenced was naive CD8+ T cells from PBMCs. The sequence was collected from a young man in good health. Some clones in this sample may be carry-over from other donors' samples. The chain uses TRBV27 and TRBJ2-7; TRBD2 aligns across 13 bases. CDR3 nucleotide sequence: TGTGCCAGCAGTGCCGGGACTAGCGGGGCCAACGAGCAGTACTTC. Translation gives CASSAGTSGANEQYF.